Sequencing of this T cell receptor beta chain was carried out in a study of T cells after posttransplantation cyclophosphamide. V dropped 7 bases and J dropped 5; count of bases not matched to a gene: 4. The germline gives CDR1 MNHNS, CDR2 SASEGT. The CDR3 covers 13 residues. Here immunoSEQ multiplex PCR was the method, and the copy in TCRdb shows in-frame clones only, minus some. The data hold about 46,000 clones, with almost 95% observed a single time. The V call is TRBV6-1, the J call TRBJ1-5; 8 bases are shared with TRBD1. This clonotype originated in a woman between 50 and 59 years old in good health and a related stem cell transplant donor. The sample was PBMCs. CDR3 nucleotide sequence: TGTGCCAGCAACAGGGGGACCCATCAGCCCCAGCATTTT. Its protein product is CASNRGTHQPQHF.